The sequence of this T cell receptor beta chain was determined in a study of low-dose radiotherapy and immunotherapy resistance in tumors. Study overall: Each fraction for Cohort 1 was 0.5 Gy, given every 2 weeks, and the total came to 6.5 Gy. Members of Cohort 2 were treated with 1 Gy per fraction every two weeks; their total was 13 Gy over 26 weeks. Ipilimumab 1 mg/kg every six weeks, together with nivolumab 240 mg every two weeks, was given intravenously to patients. Aspirin 300 mg was given orally each day for four cycles from cycle 1 day 1.

Trimming removed 4 bases from V and 3 bases from J, with 7 bases in between. The CDR3 extends over 13 amino acids. Germline CDR1 and CDR2: MDHEN and SYDVKM. Both TCRalpha and TCRbeta chains were reverse transcribed with V-gene-specific primers. For amplifying TCRs, the PCR ran for around 20 cycles with Phusion, which was used together with a constant-region primer and the adapter on the V primers. TCRdb itself ran the reads through MiXCR, one entry per CDR3 protein. The table shows 10,000 to 15,000 distinct CDR3 sequences, with roughly 60% occurring only once. The clonotype was recovered from a human donor with advanced metastatic prostate, ovarian, gallbladder or colorectal cancer (not recorded which). This table probably holds off-target reads from a library built for another chain. The V call is TRBV28, the J call TRBJ1-5, with D possibly matching TRBD1 (6 bases). The CDR3 loop is CASSWDNNQPQHF. The CDR3 bases are TGTGCCAGCAGTTGGGACAACAATCAGCCCCAGCATTTT.